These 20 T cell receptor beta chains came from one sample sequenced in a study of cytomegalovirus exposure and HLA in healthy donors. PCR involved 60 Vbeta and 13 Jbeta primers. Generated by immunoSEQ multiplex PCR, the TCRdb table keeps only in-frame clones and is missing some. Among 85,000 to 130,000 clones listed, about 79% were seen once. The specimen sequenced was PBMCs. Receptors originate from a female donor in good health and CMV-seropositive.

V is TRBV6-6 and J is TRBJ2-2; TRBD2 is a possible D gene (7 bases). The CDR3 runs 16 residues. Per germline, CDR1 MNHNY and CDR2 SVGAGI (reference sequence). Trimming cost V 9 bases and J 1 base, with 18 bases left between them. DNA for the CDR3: TGTGCCAGTACACCGAGGGGGGGAGAGAACACCGGGGAGCTGTTTTTT. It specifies CASTPRGGENTGELFF.

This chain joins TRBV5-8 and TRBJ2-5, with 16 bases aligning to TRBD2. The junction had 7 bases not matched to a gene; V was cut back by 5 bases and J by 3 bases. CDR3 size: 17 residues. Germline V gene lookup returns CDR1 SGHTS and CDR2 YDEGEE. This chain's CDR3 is CASRQGLAGGNKETQYF. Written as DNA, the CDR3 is TGTGCCAGCAGACAGGGACTAGCGGGAGGGAACAAAGAGACCCAGTACTTC. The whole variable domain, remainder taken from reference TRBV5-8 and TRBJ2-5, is EAGVTQSPTHLIKTRGQQATLRCSPISGHTSVYWYQQALGLGLQFLLWYDEGEERNRGNFPPRFSGRQFPNYSSELNVNALELEDSALYLCASRQGLAGGNKETQYFGPGTRLLVL.

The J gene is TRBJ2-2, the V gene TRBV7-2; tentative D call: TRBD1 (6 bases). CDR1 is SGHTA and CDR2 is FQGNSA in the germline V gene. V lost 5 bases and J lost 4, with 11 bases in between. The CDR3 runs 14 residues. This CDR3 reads CASSQGHTTGELFF. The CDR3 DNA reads TGTGCCAGCAGCCAGGGACACACCACCGGGGAGCTGTTTTTT.

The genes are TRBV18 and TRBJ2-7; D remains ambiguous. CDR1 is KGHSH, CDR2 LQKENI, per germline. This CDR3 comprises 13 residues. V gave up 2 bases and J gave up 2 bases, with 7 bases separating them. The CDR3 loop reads CASSPILTYEQYF. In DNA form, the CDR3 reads TGTGCCAGCTCACCAATACTGACCTACGAGCAGTACTTC.

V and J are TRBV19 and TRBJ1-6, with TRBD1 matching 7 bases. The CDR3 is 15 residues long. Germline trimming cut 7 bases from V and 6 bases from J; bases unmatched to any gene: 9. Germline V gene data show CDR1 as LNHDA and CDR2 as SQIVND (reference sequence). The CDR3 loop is CASTARQGGNSPLHF. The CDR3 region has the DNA TGTGCCAGTACCGCAAGACAGGGAGGTAATTCACCCCTCCACTTT.

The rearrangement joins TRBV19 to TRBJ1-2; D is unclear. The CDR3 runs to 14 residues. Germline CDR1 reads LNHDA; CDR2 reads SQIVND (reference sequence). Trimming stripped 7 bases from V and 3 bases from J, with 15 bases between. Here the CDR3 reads CASTLSGVDYGYTF. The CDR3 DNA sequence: TGTGCCAGTACCCTAAGCGGCGTTGACTATGGCTACACCTTC.

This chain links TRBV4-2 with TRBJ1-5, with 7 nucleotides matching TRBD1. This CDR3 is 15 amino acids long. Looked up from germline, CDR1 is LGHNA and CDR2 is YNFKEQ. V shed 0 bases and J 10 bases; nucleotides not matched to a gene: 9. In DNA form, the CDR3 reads TGTGCCAGCAGCCAAGAGACAGGGACGGGCTATCCCCAGCATTTT. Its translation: CASSQETGTGYPQHF.

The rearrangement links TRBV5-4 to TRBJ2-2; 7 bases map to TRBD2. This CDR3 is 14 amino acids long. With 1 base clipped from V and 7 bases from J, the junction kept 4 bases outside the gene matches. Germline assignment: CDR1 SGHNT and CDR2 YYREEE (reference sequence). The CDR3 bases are TGTGCCAGCAGCTTGATTGGGGGGGTCGGGGAGCTGTTTTTT. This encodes CASSLIGGVGELFF.

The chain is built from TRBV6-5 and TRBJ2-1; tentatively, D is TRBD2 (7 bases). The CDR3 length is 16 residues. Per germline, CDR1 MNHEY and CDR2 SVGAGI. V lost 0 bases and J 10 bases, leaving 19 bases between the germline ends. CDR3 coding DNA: TGTGCCAGCAGTTACTCGTGGGAGGGGGGGCCGGGAGAGCAGTTCTTC. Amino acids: CASSYSWEGGPGEQFF.

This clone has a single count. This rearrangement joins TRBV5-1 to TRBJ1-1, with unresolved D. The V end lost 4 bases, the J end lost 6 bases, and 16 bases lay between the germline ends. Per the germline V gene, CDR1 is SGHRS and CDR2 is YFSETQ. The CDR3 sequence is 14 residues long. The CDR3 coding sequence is TGCGCCAGCAGCCTCCGGGGTCCAGGAGCTGAAGCTTTCTTT. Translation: CASSLRGPGAEAFF.

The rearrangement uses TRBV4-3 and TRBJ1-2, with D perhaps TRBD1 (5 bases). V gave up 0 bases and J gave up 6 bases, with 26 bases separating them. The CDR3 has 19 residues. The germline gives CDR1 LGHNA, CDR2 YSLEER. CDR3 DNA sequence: TGCGCCAGCAGCCAAGATCGGAAATATGGCGGGGGAAGGGTCCATGGCTACACCTTC. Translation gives CASSQDRKYGGGRVHGYTF.

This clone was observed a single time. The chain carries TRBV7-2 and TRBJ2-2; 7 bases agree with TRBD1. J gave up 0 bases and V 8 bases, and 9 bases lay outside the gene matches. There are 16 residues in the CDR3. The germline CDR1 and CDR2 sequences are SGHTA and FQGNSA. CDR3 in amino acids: CASDLLGGPNTGELFF. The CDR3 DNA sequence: TGTGCCAGCGACCTATTAGGGGGCCCGAACACCGGGGAGCTGTTTTTT.

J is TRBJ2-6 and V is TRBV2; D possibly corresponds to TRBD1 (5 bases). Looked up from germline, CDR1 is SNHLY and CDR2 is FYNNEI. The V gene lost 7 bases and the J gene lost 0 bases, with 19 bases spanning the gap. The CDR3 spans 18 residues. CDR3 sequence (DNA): TGTGCCAGCACGAACCCGCAGGGTGGCTTCTCTGGGGCCAACGTCCTGACTTTC. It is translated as CASTNPQGGFSGANVLTF. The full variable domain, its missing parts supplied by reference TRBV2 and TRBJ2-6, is EPEVTQTPSHQVTQMGQEVILRCVPISNHLYFYWYRQILGQKVEFLVSFYNNEISEKSEIFDDQFSVERPDGSNFTLKIRSTKLEDSAMYFCASTNPQGGFSGANVLTFGAGSRLTVL.

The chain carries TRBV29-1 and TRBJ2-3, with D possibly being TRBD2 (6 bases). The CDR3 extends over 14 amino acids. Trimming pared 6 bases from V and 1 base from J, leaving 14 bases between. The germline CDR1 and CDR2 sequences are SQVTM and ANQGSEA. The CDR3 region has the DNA TGCAGCGTCGAGGAGGGAGTCGGCACAGATACGCAGTATTTT. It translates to CSVEEGVGTDTQYF.

Here the CDR3 DNA reads TGTGCCAGCAGCCCACGAACCTACCTGCGGGGTGAGCAGTTCTTC. It encodes CASSPRTYLRGEQFF. The chain carries TRBV7-9 and TRBJ2-1; a possible D gene is TRBD2 (6 bases). The length of the CDR3 is 15 residues. Germline V gene lookup returns CDR1 SEHNR and CDR2 FQNEAQ (reference sequence). The V gene lost 5 bases and the J gene lost 9 bases, with 20 bases spanning the gap.

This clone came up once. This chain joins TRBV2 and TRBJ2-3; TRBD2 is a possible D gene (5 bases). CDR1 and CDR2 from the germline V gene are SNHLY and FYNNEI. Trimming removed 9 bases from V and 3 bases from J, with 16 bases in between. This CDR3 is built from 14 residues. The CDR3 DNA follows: TGTGCCAGTCCGGACCTACTAGTTACAGATACGCAGTATTTT. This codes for CASPDLLVTDTQYF.

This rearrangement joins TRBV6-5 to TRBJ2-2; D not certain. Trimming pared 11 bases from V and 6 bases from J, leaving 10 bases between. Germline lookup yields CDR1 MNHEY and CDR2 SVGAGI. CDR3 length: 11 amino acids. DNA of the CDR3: TGTGCCTCTCACTCGGCCGGGGAGCTGTTTTTT. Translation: CASHSAGELFF.

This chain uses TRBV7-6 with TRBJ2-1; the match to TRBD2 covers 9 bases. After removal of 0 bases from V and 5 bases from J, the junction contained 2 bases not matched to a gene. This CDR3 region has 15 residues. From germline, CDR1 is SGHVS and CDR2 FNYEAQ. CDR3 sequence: CASSLASGGHNEQFF. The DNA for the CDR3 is TGTGCCAGCAGCTTAGCTAGCGGGGGACACAATGAGCAGTTCTTC.

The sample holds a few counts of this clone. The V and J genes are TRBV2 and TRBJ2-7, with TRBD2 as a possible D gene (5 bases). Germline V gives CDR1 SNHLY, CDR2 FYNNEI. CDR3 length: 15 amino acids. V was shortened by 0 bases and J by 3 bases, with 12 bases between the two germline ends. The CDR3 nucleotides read TGTGCCAGCAGTGAAGCGCTGGGAGTCTACTACGAGCAGTACTTC. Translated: CASSEALGVYYEQYF.

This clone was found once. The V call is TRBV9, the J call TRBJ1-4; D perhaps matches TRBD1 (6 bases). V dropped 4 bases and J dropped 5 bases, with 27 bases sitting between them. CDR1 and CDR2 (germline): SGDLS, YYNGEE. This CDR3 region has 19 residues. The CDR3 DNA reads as TGTGCCAGCAGCCAACGGACAGCCGTCCCTACCCTCGGCAATGAAAAACTGTTTTTT. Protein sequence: CASSQRTAVPTLGNEKLFF.